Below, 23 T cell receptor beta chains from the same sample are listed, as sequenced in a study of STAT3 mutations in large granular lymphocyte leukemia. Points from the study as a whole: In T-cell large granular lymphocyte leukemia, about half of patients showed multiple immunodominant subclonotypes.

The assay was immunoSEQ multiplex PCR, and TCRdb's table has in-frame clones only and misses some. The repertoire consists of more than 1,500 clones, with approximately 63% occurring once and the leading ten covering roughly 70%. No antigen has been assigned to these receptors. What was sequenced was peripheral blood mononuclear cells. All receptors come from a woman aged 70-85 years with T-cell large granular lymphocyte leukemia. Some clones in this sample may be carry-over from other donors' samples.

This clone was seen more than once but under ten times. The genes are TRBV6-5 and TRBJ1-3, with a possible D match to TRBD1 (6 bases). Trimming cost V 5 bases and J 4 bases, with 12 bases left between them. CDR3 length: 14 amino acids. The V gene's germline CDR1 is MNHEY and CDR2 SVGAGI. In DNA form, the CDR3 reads TGTGCCAGCAGTAACCCAGGACAGGGAAACACCATATATTTT. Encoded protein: CASSNPGQGNTIYF.

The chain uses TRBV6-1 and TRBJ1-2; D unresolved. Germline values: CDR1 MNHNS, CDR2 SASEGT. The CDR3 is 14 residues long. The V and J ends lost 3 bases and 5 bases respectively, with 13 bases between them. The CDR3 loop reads CASSDGLRSYGYTF. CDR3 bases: TGTGCCAGCAGTGACGGTCTGCGGTCGTATGGCTACACCTTC.

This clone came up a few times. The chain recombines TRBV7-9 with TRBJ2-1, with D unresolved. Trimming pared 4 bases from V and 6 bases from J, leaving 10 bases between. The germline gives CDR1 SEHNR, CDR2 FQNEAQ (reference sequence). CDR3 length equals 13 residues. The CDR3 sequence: CASSSEGINEQFF. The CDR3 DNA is TGTGCCAGCAGCTCCGAAGGAATCAATGAGCAGTTCTTC.

CDR3 sequence (DNA): TGCGCCAGCAGTGAGTCCGACAGGCCAGGGGGCCACGAGCAGTACTTC. Protein: CASSESDRPGGHEQYF. The gene calls are TRBV10-2 and TRBJ2-7, with 8 bases matching TRBD1. The germline V gene encodes CDR1 WSHSY and CDR2 SAAADI. The CDR3 has 16 residues. Germline trimming cut 0 bases from V and 5 bases from J; bases unmatched to any gene: 9.

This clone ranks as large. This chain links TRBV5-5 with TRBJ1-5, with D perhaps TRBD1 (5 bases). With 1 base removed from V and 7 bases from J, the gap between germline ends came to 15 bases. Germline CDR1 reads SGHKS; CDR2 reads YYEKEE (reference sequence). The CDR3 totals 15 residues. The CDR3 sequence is CASSLSGAGLQPQHF. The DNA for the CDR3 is TGTGCCAGCAGCTTGTCCGGGGCCGGGTTGCAGCCCCAGCATTTT.

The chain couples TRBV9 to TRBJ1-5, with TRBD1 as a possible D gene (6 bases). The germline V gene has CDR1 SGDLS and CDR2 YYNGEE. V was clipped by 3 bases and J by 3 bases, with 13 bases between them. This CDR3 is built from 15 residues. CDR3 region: CASSGDRDNNQPQHF. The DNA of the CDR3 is TGTGCCAGCAGCGGCGACCGGGACAACAATCAGCCCCAGCATTTT.

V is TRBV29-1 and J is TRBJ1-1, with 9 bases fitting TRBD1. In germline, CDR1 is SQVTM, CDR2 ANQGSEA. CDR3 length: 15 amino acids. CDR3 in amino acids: CRLAGTGFMNTEAFF. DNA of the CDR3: TGCAGGCTCGCCGGGACAGGGTTCATGAACACTGAAGCTTTCTTT.

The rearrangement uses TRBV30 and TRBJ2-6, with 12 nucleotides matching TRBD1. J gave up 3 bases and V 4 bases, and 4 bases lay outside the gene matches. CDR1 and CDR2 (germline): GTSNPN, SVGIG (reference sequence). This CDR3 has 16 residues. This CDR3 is CAWMGQGAGGANVLTF. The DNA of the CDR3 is TGTGCCTGGATGGGACAGGGGGCCGGTGGGGCCAACGTCCTGACTTTC.

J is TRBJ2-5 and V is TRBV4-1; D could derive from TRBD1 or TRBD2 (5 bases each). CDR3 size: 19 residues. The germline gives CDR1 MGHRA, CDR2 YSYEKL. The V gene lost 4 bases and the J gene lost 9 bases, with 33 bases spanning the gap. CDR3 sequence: CASSLGVTFGTRRNMAQYF. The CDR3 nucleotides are TGCGCCAGCAGCCTTGGGGTGACCTTCGGGACCCGACGTAATATGGCCCAGTACTTC.

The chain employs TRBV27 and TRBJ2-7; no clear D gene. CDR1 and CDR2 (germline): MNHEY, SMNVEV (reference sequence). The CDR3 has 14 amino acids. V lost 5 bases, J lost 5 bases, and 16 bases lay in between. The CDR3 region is CASSPRHLRNEQYF. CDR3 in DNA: TGTGCCAGCAGTCCCCGCCATCTCAGGAACGAGCAGTACTTC.

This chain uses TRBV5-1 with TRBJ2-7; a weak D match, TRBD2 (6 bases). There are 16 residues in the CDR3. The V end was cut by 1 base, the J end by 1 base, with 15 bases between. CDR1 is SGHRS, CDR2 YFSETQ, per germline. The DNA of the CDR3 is TGCGCCAGCAGCTTGCTAGGAGGGGACCGTTCCTACGAGCAGTACTTC. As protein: CASSLLGGDRSYEQYF. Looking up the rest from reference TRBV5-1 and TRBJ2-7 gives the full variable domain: KAGVTQTPRYLIKTRGQQVTLSCSPISGHRSVSWYQQTPGQGLQFLFEYFSETQRNKGNFPGRFSGRQFSNSRSEMNVSTLELGDSALYLCASSLLGGDRSYEQYFGPGTRLTVT.

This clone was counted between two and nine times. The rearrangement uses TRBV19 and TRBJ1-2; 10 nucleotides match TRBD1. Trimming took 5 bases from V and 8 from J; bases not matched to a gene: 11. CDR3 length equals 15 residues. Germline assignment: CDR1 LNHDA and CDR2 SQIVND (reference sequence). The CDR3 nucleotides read TGTGCCAGTAGTCCCGGGACAGGGGTGCAGCAGGGCTACACCTTC. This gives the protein CASSPGTGVQQGYTF.

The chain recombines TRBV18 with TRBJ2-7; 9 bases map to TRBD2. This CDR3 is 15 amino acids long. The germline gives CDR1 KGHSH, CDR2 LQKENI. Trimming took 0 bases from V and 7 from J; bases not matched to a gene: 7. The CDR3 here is CASSPPAGGPGEQYF. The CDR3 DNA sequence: TGTGCCAGCTCACCACCGGCGGGAGGGCCGGGTGAGCAGTACTTC.

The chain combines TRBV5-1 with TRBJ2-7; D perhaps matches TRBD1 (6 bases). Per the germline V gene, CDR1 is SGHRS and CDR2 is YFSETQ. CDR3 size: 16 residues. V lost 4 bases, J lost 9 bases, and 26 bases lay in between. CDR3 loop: CASSAVTGDGPTRQYF. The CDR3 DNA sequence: TGCGCCAGCAGCGCGGTGACAGGTGACGGGCCTACGAGGCAGTACTTC.

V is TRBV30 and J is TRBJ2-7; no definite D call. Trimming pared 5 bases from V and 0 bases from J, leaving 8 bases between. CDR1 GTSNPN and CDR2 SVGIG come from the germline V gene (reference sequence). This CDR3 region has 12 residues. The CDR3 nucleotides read TGTGCCTGGGTTGGACCCTCCTACGAGCAGTACTTC. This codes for CAWVGPSYEQYF.

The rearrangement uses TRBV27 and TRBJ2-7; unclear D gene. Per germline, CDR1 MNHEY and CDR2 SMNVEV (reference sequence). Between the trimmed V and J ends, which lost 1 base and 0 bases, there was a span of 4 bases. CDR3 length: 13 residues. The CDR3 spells CASSLCHSYEQYF. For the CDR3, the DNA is TGTGCCAGCAGTTTATGCCACTCCTACGAGCAGTACTTC.

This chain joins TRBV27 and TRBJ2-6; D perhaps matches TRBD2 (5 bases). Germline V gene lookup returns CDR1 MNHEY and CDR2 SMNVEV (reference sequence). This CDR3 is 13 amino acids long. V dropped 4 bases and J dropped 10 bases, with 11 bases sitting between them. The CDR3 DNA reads TGTGCCAGCAGTTATGGGTCGGGAAACGTCCTGACTTTC. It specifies CASSYGSGNVLTF.

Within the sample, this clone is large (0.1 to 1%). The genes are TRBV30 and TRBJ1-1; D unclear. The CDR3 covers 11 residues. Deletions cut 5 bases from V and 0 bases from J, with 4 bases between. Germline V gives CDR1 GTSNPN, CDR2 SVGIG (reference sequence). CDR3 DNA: TGTGCCTGGTACCTGAACACTGAAGCTTTCTTT. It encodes CAWYLNTEAFF.

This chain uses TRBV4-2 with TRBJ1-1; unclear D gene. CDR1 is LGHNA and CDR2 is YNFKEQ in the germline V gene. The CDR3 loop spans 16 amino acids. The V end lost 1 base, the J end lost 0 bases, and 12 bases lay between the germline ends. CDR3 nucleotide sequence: TGTGCCAGCAGCCAAGTAGCTAGTAGTCTGAACACTGAAGCTTTCTTT. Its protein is CASSQVASSLNTEAFF.

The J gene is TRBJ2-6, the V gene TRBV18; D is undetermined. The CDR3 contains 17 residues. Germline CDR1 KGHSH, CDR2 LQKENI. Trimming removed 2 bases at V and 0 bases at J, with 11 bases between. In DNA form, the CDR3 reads TGTGCCAGCTCACCAGTCAGGTTATCCTCTGGGGCCAACGTCCTGACTTTC. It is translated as CASSPVRLSSGANVLTF.

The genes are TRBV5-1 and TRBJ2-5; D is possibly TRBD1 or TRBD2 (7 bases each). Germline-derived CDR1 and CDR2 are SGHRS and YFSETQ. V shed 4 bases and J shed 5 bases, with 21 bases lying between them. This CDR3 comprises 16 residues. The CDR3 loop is CASSRGTGAGGETQYF. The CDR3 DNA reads TGCGCCAGCAGCAGAGGTACAGGGGCCGGGGGGGAGACCCAGTACTTC.

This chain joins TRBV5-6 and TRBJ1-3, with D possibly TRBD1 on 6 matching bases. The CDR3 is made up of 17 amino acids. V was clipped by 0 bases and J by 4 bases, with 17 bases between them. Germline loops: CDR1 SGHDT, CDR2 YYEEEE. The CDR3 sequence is CASSLVPGRGSGNTIYF. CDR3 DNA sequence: TGTGCCAGCAGCTTGGTCCCCGGCAGGGGATCCGGAAACACCATATATTTT.

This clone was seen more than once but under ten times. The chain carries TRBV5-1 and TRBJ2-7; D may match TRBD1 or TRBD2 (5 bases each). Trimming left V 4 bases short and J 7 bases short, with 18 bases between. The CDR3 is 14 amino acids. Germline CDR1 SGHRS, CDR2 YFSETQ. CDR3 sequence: CASSPLLTEGEQYF. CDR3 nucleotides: TGCGCCAGCAGCCCATTATTGACAGAGGGGGAGCAGTACTTC.